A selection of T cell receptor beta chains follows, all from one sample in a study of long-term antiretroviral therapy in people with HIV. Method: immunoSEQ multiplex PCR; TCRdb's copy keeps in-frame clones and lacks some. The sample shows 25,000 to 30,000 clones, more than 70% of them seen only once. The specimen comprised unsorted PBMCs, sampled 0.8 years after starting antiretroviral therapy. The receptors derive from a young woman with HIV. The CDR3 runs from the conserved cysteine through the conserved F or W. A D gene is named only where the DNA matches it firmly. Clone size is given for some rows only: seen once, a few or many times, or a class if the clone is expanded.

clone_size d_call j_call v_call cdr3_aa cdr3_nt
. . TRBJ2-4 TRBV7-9 CASSSERAKNIQYF TGTGCCAGCAGCTCAGAACGGGCCAAAAACATTCAGTACTTC
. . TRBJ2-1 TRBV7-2 CASSPEDRRGNEQFF TGTGCCAGCAGCCCCGAAGATAGGAGAGGGAATGAGCAGTTCTTC
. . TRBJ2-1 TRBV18 CASRQDYNEQFF TGTGCCAGCCGTCAGGATTACAATGAGCAGTTCTTC
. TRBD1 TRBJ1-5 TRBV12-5 CASGATRDRGLHQPQHF TGTGCTAGTGGTGCCACCCGGGACAGGGGGTTACATCAGCCCCAGCATTTT
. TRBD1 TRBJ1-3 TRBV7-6 CASSLAGTGGPSGNTIYF TGTGCCAGCAGCTTAGCCGGGACAGGGGGACCCTCTGGAAACACCATATATTTT
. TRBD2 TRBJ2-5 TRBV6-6 CASSTSERVQETQYF TGTGCCAGCAGCACTAGCGAGAGGGTCCAAGAGACCCAGTACTTC
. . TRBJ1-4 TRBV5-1 CASSRPLGQSNEKLFF TGCGCCAGCAGCCGTCCACTCGGACAGTCTAATGAAAAACTGTTTTTT
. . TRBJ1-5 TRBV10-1 CASRTQGMGNQPQHF TGCGCCAGCAGGACGCAGGGCATGGGCAATCAGCCCCAGCATTTT
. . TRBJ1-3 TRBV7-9 CASSLNHRELSGNTIYF TGTGCCAGCAGCTTAAACCACCGCGAACTCTCTGGAAACACCATATATTTT
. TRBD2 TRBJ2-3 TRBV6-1 CASKAGGHTDTQYF TGTGCCAGCAAAGCGGGGGGGCACACAGATACGCAGTATTTT
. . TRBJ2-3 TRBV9 CASSTEGWQLSTDTQYF TGTGCCAGCAGCACAGAGGGGTGGCAGCTTAGCACAGATACGCAGTATTTT
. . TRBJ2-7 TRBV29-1 CSAKKTGSYEQYF TGCAGCGCAAAGAAGACAGGCTCCTACGAGCAGTACTTC
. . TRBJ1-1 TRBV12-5 CASGLENQGTEAFF TGTGCTAGTGGTTTGGAAAACCAGGGTACTGAAGCTTTCTTT
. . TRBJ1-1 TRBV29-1 CSVGPGLNTEAFF TGCAGCGTTGGCCCGGGCCTGAACACTGAAGCTTTCTTT
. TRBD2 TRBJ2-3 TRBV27 CASRSSGGTDTQYF TGTGCCAGCAGGAGTAGCGGGGGGACAGATACGCAGTATTTT
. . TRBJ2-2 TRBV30 CAWSAASLTGELFF TGTGCCTGGAGTGCGGCTAGCCTCACCGGGGAGCTGTTTTTT
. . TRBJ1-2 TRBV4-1 CASSQDGSRRDYGYTF TGCGCCAGCAGCCAAGATGGGAGTAGGAGGGACTATGGCTACACCTTC
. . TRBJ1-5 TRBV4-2 CASSLSPTESNQPQHF TGTGCCAGCAGCCTCTCCCCCACAGAAAGCAATCAGCCCCAGCATTTT
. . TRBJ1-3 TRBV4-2 CASSQEGNSLESTIYF TGTGCCAGCAGCCAAGAAGGGAACAGCTTGGAAAGCACCATATATTTT
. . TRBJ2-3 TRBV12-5 CASSPRVIPTDTQYF TGTGCTAGTTCCCCCCGAGTTATACCCACAGATACGCAGTATTTT
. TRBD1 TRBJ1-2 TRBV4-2 CASSQEAGGFNYGYTF TGTGCCAGCAGCCAAGAGGCAGGGGGCTTTAACTATGGCTACACCTTC
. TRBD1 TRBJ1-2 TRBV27 CASSFTKGAGGYTF TGTGCCAGCAGTTTTACGAAGGGGGCGGGGGGCTACACCTTC
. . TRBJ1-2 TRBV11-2 CASSLGRDGYTF TGTGCCAGCAGCTTAGGACGGGATGGCTACACCTTC
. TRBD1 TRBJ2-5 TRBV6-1 CASSGTDQETQYF TGTGCCAGCAGCGGGACAGATCAAGAGACCCAGTACTTC
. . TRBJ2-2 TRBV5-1 CASSLLAGELFF TGCGCCAGCAGCTTGTTAGCCGGGGAGCTGTTTTTT
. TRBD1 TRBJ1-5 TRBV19 CASSIKTGAHQPQHF TGTGCCAGTAGTATCAAGACAGGGGCCCATCAGCCCCAGCATTTT
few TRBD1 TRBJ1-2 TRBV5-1 CASSSTGTGDGYTF TGCGCCAGCAGCTCCACCGGGACAGGGGACGGCTACACCTTC
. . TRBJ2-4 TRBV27 CASSLSNTPGGNIQYF TGTGCCAGCAGTTTATCCAACACTCCCGGGGGAAACATTCAGTACTTC
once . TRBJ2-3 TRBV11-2 CASSLDSRDTQYF TGTGCCAGCAGCTTAGATTCCAGGGACACGCAGTATTTT
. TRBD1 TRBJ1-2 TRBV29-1 CSVEAWTGGSYGYTF TGCAGCGTTGAGGCTTGGACAGGGGGAAGCTATGGCTACACCTTC
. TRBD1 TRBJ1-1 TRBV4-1 CASSPRDSSNTEAFF TGCGCCAGCAGCCCCCGGGACAGCTCGAACACTGAAGCTTTCTTT
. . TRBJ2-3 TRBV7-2 CASRRDGSTDTQYF TGTGCCAGCAGACGGGACGGAAGCACAGATACGCAGTATTTT
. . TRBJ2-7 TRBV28 CASRRYYEQYF TGTGCCAGTCGCCGGTACTACGAGCAGTACTTC
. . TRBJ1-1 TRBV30 CAYTLRGNTEAFF TGTGCCTACACTCTCAGGGGGAACACTGAAGCTTTCTTT
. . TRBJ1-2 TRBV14 CASSSTGIYGYTF TGTGCCAGCAGCAGTACTGGGATCTATGGCTACACCTTC
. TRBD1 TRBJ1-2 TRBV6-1 CASSGDRYGYTF TGTGCCAGCAGTGGGGACAGATATGGCTACACCTTC
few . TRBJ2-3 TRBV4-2 CASSQPGPGDTQYF TGTGCCAGCAGCCAGCCCGGACCGGGGGATACGCAGTATTTT
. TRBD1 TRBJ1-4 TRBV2 CASSEGQLNEKLFF TGTGCCAGCAGTGAGGGACAGCTTAATGAAAAACTGTTTTTT
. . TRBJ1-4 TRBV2 CASRQTGATNEKLFF TGTGCCAGCAGACAGACAGGTGCAACTAATGAAAAACTGTTTTTT
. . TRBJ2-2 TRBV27 CASRVQGLGGELFF TGTGCCAGCAGGGTGCAGGGGCTAGGGGGGGAGCTGTTTTTT
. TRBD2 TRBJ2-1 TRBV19 CASSRGSKAGGTGEQFF TGTGCCAGTAGTAGGGGCTCAAAGGCGGGGGGGACGGGTGAGCAGTTCTTC
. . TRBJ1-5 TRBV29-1 CSVGVSGDGNQPQHF TGCAGCGTTGGGGTTTCAGGGGACGGCAATCAGCCCCAGCATTTT
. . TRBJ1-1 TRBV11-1 CASIPAPNTEAFF TGTGCCAGCATCCCGGCCCCGAACACTGAAGCTTTCTTT
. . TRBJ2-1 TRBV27 CASSLYSGGYNEQFF TGTGCCAGCAGTCTTTACAGTGGAGGTTACAATGAGCAGTTCTTC
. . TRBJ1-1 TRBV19 CASSSFQDLIMNTEAFF TGTGCCAGTAGTAGCTTCCAGGACTTGATCATGAACACTGAAGCTTTCTTT
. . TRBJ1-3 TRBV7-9 CAVQGTGNTIYF TGTGCCGTCCAGGGGACGGGAAACACCATATATTTT
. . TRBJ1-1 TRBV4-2 CASLPRVEGYYMGTEAFF TGTGCCAGTTTGCCCCGGGTAGAGGGGTATTATATGGGCACTGAAGCTTTCTTT
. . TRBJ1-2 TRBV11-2 CASSLDRGDSLIKKGYGYTF TGTGCCAGCAGCTTAGATCGGGGGGACTCGCTGATTAAAAAGGGCTATGGCTACACCTTC
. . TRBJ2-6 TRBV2 CASGEVVGANVLTF TGTGCCAGCGGAGAGGTAGTCGGGGCCAACGTCCTGACTTTC
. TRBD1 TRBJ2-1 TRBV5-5 CASSSGQEPYNEQFF TGTGCCAGCAGCTCCGGACAGGAACCCTACAATGAGCAGTTCTTC
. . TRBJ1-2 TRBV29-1 CSVAPLTGAYGYTF TGCAGCGTTGCGCCGCTCACGGGTGCTTATGGCTACACCTTC
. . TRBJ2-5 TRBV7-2 CASSSLETQYF TGTGCCAGCAGCTCCTTGGAGACCCAGTACTTC
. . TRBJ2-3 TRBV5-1 CASSAGDTQYF TGCGCCAGCAGCGCAGGGGATACGCAGTATTTT
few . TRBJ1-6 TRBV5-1 CASSASYNSPLHF TGCGCCAGCAGCGCCTCCTATAATTCACCCCTCCACTTT
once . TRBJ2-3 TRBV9 CASSVVTDTQYF TGTGCCAGCTCCGTTGTGACAGATACGCAGTATTTT